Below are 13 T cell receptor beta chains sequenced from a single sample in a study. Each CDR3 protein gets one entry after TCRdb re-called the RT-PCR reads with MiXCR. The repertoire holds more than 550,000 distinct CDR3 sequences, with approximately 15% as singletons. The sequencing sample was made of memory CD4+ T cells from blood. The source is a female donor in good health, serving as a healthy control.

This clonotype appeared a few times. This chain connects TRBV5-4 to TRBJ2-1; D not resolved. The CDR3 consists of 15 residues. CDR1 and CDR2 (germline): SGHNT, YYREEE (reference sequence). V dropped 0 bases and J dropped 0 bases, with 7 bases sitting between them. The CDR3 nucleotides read TGTGCCAGCAGCTTGGCCAGCGACTCCTACAATGAGCAGTTCTTC. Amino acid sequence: CASSLASDSYNEQFF. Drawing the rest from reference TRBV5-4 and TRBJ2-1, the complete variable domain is ETGVTQSPTHLIKTRGQQVTLRCSSQSGHNTVSWYQQALGQGPQFIFQYYREEENGRGNFPPRFSGLQFPNYSSELNVNALELDDSALYLCASSLASDSYNEQFFGPGTRLTVL.

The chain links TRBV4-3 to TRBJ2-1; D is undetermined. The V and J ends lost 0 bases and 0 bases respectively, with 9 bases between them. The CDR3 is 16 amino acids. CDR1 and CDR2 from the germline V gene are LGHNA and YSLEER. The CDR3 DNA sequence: TGCGCCAGCAGCCAAGAAGCGCGGAACTCCTACAATGAGCAGTTCTTC. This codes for CASSQEARNSYNEQFF.

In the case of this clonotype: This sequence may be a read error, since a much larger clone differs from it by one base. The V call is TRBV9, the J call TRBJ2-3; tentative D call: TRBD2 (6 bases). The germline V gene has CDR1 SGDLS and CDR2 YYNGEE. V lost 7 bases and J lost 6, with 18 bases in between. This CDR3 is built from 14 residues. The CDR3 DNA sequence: TGTGCCAGCGGCCCCTCGGGGGTAGTCGATACGCAGTATTTT. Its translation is CASGPSGVVDTQYF.

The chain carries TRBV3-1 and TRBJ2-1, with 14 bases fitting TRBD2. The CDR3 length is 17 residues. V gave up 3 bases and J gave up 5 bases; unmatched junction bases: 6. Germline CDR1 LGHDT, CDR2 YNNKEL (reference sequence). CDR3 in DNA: TGTGCCAGCAGCCAGGGACTAGCGGGAGTCGTCCACAATGAGCAGTTCTTC. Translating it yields CASSQGLAGVVHNEQFF.

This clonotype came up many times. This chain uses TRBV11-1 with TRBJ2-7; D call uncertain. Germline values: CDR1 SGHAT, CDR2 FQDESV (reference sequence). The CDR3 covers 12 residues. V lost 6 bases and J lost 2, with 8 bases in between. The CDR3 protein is CASRASPYEQYF. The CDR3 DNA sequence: TGTGCCAGCAGGGCCTCACCCTACGAGCAGTACTTC.

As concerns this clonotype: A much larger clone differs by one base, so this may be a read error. The CDR3 protein is CASSRQGLPYEQYF. In DNA, the CDR3 is TGTGCCAGCAGCCGCCAGGGGCTACCGTACGAGCAGTACTTC. The chain recombines TRBV9 with TRBJ2-7; tentative D call: TRBD1 (6 bases). Trimming cost V 4 bases and J 4 bases, with 15 bases left between them. The germline V gene has CDR1 SGDLS and CDR2 YYNGEE. The CDR3 covers 14 residues.

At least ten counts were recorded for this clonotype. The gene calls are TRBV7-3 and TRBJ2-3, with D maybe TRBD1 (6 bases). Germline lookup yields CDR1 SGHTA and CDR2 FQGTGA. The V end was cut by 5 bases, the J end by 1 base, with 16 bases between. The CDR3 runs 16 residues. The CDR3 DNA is TGTGCCAGCAGCCCCGGGACAAACGTTGGCACAGATACGCAGTATTTT. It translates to CASSPGTNVGTDTQYF.

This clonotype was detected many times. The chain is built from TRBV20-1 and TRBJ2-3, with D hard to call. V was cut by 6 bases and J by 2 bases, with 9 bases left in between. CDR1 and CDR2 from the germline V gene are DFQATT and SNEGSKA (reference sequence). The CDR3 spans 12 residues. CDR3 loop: CSAPHVTDTQYF. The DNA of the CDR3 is TGCAGTGCGCCCCATGTCACAGATACGCAGTATTTT.

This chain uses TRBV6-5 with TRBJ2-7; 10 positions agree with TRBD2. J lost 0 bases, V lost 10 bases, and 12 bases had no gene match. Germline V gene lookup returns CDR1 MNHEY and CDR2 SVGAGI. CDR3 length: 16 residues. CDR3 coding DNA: TGTGCCATCGCCCGGACTAGCGGATCCTTCTCCTACGAGCAGTACTTC. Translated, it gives CAIARTSGSFSYEQYF.

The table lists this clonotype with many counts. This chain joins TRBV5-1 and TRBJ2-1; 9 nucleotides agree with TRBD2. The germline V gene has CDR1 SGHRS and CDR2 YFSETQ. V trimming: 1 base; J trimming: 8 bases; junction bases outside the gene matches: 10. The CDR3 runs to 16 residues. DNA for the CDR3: TGCGCCAGCAGCTTGTCGCTCCTAGCGGGATCCCATGAGCAGTTCTTC. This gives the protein CASSLSLLAGSHEQFF.

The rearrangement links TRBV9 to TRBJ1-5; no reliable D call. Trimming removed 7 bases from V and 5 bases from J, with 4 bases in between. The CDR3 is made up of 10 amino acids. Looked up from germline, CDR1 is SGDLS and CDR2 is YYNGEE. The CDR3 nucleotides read TGTGCCAGCGAGTATCAGCCCCAGCATTTT. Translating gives CASEYQPQHF.

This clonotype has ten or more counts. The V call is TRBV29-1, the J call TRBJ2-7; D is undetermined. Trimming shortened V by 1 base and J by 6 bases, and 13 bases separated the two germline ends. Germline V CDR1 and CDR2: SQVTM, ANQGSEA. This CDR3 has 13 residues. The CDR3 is CSVEVAQAGEQYF. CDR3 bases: TGCAGCGTTGAAGTAGCTCAGGCAGGCGAGCAGTACTTC.

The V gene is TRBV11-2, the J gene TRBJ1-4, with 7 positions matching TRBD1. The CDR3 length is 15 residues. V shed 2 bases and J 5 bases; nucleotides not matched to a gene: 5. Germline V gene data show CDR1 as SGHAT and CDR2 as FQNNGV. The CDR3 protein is CASSLSYRGNEKLFF. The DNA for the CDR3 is TGTGCCAGCAGCTTATCGTACAGGGGAAATGAAAAACTGTTTTTT.